These 21 T cell receptor beta chains originate from one sample sequenced in a study of T cells in Graves' hyperthyroidism and ophthalmopathy. RNA transcripts yielded amplified TCR beta CDR3 regions. First-round RT-PCR targeting the TCR CDR3 was performed with the HTBI primer set. MiXCR, run by TCRdb on the multiplex PCR reads, gives a single entry per CDR3 protein. Counted here are hundreds of thousands of distinct CDR3 sequences, approximately 14% occurring once; the ten biggest clones make up over 3.5%. Input material: blood. Receptors were obtained from a woman aged 40 to 50 with Graves' ophthalmopathy.

This clonotype has ten or more counts. The gene calls are TRBV12-3 or TRBV12-4 and TRBJ1-5; D remains unclear. The CDR3 sequence is 14 residues long. Trimming removed 6 bases at V and 6 bases at J, with 15 bases between. CDR3 amino acids: CASSPVSVSQPQHF. The DNA for the CDR3 is TGTGCCAGCAGCCCCGTCTCCGTATCTCAGCCCCAGCATTTT.

This clonotype showed up many times. The V call is TRBV6-1, the J call TRBJ1-3; D possibly corresponds to TRBD1 (5 bases). V lost 6 bases and J 0 bases, leaving 12 bases between the germline ends. The CDR3 loop spans 15 amino acids. CDR1 is MNHNS, CDR2 SASEGT, per germline. In nucleotides, the CDR3 is TGTGCCAGCAGCCCGGGGGTGAGCTCTGGAAACACCATATATTTT. Protein product: CASSPGVSSGNTIYF.

About this clonotype: A read error may produce the germline difference seen at one junction end. The chain uses TRBV11-2 and TRBJ2-2, with D possibly being TRBD2 (5 bases). Germline CDR1 reads SGHAT; CDR2 reads FQNNGV. The CDR3 extends over 14 amino acids. Here the CDR3 reads CASSFSRAPGELLF. The CDR3 coding sequence is TGTGCCAGCAGCTTCTCTAGGGCCCCCGGGGAGCTGCTTTTT.

This clonotype was seen only a few times. The chain combines TRBV7-2 with TRBJ2-6; D gene ambiguous. V dropped 5 bases and J dropped 2 bases, with 7 bases sitting between them. There are 14 residues in the CDR3. From germline, CDR1 is SGHTA and CDR2 FQGNSA. The CDR3 DNA reads as TGTGCCAGCAGCCGGAAGACTGGGGCCAACGTCCTGACTTTC. Translation gives CASSRKTGANVLTF.

The rearrangement joins TRBV2 to TRBJ2-3, with TRBD1 identical over 7 bases. Trimming at V came to 2 bases and at J to 1 base, leaving 3 bases not matched to a gene. Germline V gives CDR1 SNHLY, CDR2 FYNNEI. The CDR3 is 15 residues long. The DNA for the CDR3 is TGTGCCAGCAGTGAACCTGACAGGGGCACAGATACGCAGTATTTT. Translated, it gives CASSEPDRGTDTQYF.

The chain is built from TRBV10-3 and TRBJ2-3; perhaps D is TRBD1 or TRBD2 (5 bases each). V was clipped by 8 bases and J by 0 bases, with 12 bases between them. The CDR3 extends over 14 amino acids. Germline lookup yields CDR1 ENHRY and CDR2 SYGVKD. The CDR3 loop is CAIGTKASTDTQYF. The CDR3 DNA reads TGTGCCATCGGGACCAAAGCTAGCACAGATACGCAGTATTTT.

This clonotype was observed at least ten times. The gene calls are TRBV12-3 or TRBV12-4 and TRBJ1-1; 8 nucleotides match TRBD1. Trimming at V came to 6 bases and at J to 8 bases, leaving 8 bases not matched to a gene. The CDR3 sequence is 13 residues long. In DNA form, the CDR3 reads TGTGCCAGCAGCTGGGACAGGAGGTTCGAAGCTTTCTTT. This codes for CASSWDRRFEAFF.

This clonotype was observed at least ten times. This sequence joins TRBV29-1 and TRBJ2-7; 8 positions agree with TRBD2. The V gene end was trimmed by 5 bases and the J gene end by 4 bases; junction bases not matched to a gene: 7. Germline assignment: CDR1 SQVTM and CDR2 ANQGSEA. The CDR3 sequence is 13 residues long. CDR3 amino acids: CSVLPPGGYEQYF. CDR3 bases: TGCAGCGTTCTCCCCCCGGGGGGGTACGAGCAGTACTTC.

This clonotype was observed at least ten times. The CDR3 region has the DNA TGCGCCAGCAGCCAAGAGGCAGGATCTACTATGGGCTACACCTTC. Protein sequence: CASSQEAGSTMGYTF. V is TRBV4-3 and J is TRBJ1-2; D is undetermined. CDR3 size: 15 residues. The germline CDR1 and CDR2 sequences are LGHNA and YSLEER. Trimming shortened V by 0 bases and J by 8 bases, and 16 bases separated the two germline ends.

This clonotype was recorded at least ten times. The V gene is TRBV4-1, the J gene TRBJ1-2; a weak D match, TRBD1 (5 bases). This CDR3 has 15 amino acids. Trimming cost V 0 bases and J 0 bases, with 8 bases left between them. The V gene's germline CDR1 is MGHRA and CDR2 YSYEKL. CDR3 DNA: TGCGCCAGCAGCCAAGATGTGGGGGCTAACTATGGCTACACCTTC. Translated, it gives CASSQDVGANYGYTF.

This clonotype was counted ten times or more. This rearrangement joins TRBV6-2 or TRBV6-3 to TRBJ2-7; TRBD2 is a possible D gene (6 bases). This CDR3 has 13 residues. Germline V gene sequence: CDR1 MNHEY, CDR2 SVGEGT. V was cut by 5 bases and J by 2 bases, with 10 bases left in between. CDR3 bases: TGTGCCAGCAGTAGACTAGGTCCCTACGAGCAGTACTTC. Its protein product is CASSRLGPYEQYF.

This clonotype has a handful of counts. J is TRBJ1-1 and V is TRBV20-1, with TRBD1 as a possible D gene (6 bases). Per the germline V gene, CDR1 is DFQATT and CDR2 is SNEGSKA (reference sequence). The V end lost 6 bases, the J end lost 3 bases, and 26 bases lay between the germline ends. The CDR3 extends over 17 amino acids. The chain's CDR3 is CSAISLGQLERYTEAFF. CDR3 in DNA: TGCAGTGCAATTAGTCTCGGACAGCTGGAAAGGTACACTGAAGCTTTCTTT.

This clonotype has ten or more counts. The chain recombines TRBV6-2 or TRBV6-3 with TRBJ2-5, with 8 bases fitting TRBD2. This CDR3 has 17 amino acids. CDR1 and CDR2 (germline): MNHEY, SVGEGT. Germline trimming cut 0 bases from V and 4 bases from J; bases unmatched to any gene: 10. CDR3 loop: CASSYSVAGTPPETQYF. DNA of the CDR3: TGTGCCAGCAGTTACTCCGTAGCGGGGACCCCGCCAGAGACCCAGTACTTC.

The table lists this clonotype with many counts. The chain joins TRBV28 to TRBJ1-1; D remains ambiguous. This CDR3 contains 12 residues. Germline CDR1 is MDHEN and CDR2 is SYDVKM. Trimming stripped 7 bases from V and 7 bases from J, with 13 bases between. The CDR3 sequence: CASINSAYEAFF. The CDR3 DNA follows: TGTGCCAGCATTAACAGTGCATATGAAGCTTTCTTT. The full variable domain, with the rest looked up from reference TRBV28 and TRBJ1-1, is DVKVTQSSRYLVKRTGEKVFLECVQDMDHENMFWYRQDPGLGLRLIYFSYDVKMKEKGDIPEGYSVSREKKERFSLILESASTNQTSMYLCASINSAYEAFFGQGTRLTVV.

The rearrangement links TRBV11-2 to TRBJ2-1, with TRBD2 matching over 14 bases. The V gene end was trimmed by 5 bases and the J gene end by 6 bases; junction bases not matched to a gene: 9. Germline V gives CDR1 SGHAT, CDR2 FQNNGV. There are 17 residues in the CDR3. The CDR3 bases are TGTGCCAGCAGCCTCCAGGGACTAGCGGGAGCGGGCAATGAGCAGTTCTTC. Translated, it gives CASSLQGLAGAGNEQFF. The variable domain in full, with the rest retrieved from reference TRBV11-2 and TRBJ2-1, is EAGVAQSPRYKIIEKRQSVAFWCNPISGHATLYWYQQILGQGPKLLIQFQNNGVVDDSQLPKDRFSAERLKGVDSTLKIQPAKLEDSAVYLCASSLQGLAGAGNEQFFGPGTRLTVL.

This clonotype was observed many times. The chain uses TRBV28 and TRBJ2-7, with 9 bases lining up with TRBD2. Germline CDR1 reads MDHEN; CDR2 reads SYDVKM. The CDR3 length is 15 residues. The J segment lost 3 bases and the V segment lost 6 bases, leaving 9 bases of the junction unmatched. The CDR3 DNA follows: TGTGCCAGCAGCCCCTGGAAGCGGGAGGACTACGAGCAGTACTTC. It codes for CASSPWKREDYEQYF. Drawing the rest from reference TRBV28 and TRBJ2-7, the complete variable domain is DVKVTQSSRYLVKRTGEKVFLECVQDMDHENMFWYRQDPGLGLRLIYFSYDVKMKEKGDIPEGYSVSREKKERFSLILESASTNQTSMYLCASSPWKREDYEQYFGPGTRLTVT.

In its sample, this clonotype was seen many times. The chain uses TRBV28 and TRBJ1-2; TRBD1 agrees at 7 bases. The CDR3 has 14 residues. The ends lost 2 bases at V and 8 bases at J; junction bases unmatched: 8. CDR1 and CDR2 (germline): MDHEN, SYDVKM. CDR3 nucleotide sequence: TGTGCCAGCAGTTTAGGAGGACAGGTACTGGGCTACACCTTC. It encodes CASSLGGQVLGYTF.

This clonotype was picked up many times. This chain joins TRBV5-1 and TRBJ1-2; D gene uncertain. This CDR3 comprises 12 residues. V lost 4 bases and J 3 bases, leaving 7 bases between the germline ends. CDR1 and CDR2 (germline): SGHRS, YFSETQ. CDR3 loop: CASSTTYYGYTF. The DNA of the CDR3 is TGCGCCAGCAGCACCACATACTATGGCTACACCTTC.

About this clonotype: A much larger clonotype is one base distant, so this may be a read error. The chain uses TRBV6-5 and TRBJ2-4; 7 bases fit TRBD2. The germline V gene encodes CDR1 MNHEY and CDR2 SVGAGI. CDR3 length equals 17 residues. The CDR3 bases are TGTGCCGGCAGTTACGGGGGACTACCTTTTGACAAAAACATTCAGTACTTC. Amino acids: CAGSYGGLPFDKNIQYF.

This clonotype was recorded at least ten times. The V and J genes are TRBV28 and TRBJ1-3; D remains ambiguous. The germline V gene has CDR1 MDHEN and CDR2 SYDVKM. The V and J ends lost 3 bases and 5 bases respectively, with 5 bases between them. The CDR3 sequence is 12 residues long. The CDR3 DNA reads as TGTGCCAGCAGTTTCCCCCGAAACACCATATATTTT. Its translation: CASSFPRNTIYF.

The table lists this clonotype with many counts. The chain carries TRBV7-2 and TRBJ1-2; D is unresolved. Germline CDR1 reads SGHTA; CDR2 reads FQGNSA. Trimming shortened V by 1 base and J by 7 bases, and 10 bases separated the two germline ends. This CDR3 region has 13 residues. The chain's CDR3 is CASSLDPKGGYTF. Written as DNA, the CDR3 is TGTGCCAGCAGCTTAGACCCGAAGGGTGGCTACACCTTC.